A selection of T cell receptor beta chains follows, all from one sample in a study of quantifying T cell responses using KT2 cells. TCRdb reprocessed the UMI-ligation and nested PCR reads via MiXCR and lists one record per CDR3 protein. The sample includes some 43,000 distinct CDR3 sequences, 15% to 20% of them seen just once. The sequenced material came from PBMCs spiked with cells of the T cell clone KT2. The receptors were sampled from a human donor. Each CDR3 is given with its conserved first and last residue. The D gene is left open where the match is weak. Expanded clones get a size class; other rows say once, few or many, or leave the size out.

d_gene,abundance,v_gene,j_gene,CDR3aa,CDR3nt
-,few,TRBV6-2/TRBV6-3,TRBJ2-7,CASSLLATLYEQYF,TGTGCCAGCAGTTTGCTAGCGACTCTCTACGAGCAGTACTTC
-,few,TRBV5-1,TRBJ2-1,CASSLGGVSGANEQFF,TGCGCCAGCAGCTTGGGTGGGGTTAGCGGAGCCAATGAGCAGTTCTTC
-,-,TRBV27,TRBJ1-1,CASRGGFTEAFF,TGTGCCAGCAGAGGGGGTTTCACGGAAGCTTTCTTT
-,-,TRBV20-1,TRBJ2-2,CSASSNGYSGELFF,TGCAGTGCTAGCTCAAATGGGTACTCCGGGGAGCTGTTTTTT
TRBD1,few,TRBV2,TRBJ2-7,CASTLGTGAYEQYF,TGTGCAAGCACCCTCGGGACAGGTGCCTACGAGCAGTACTTC
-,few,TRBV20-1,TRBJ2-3,CSARNIAGTDTQYF,TGCAGTGCTAGAAATATTGCGGGCACAGATACGCAGTATTTT
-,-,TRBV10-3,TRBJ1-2,CAISESSRSYGYTF,TGTGCCATCAGTGAGTCAAGCAGGAGTTATGGCTACACCTTC
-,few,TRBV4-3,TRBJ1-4,CASSQEVPAPKLFF,TGCGCCAGCAGCCAAGAAGTTCCCGCGCCAAAACTGTTTTTT
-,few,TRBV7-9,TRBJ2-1,CASSRGRGTSSYNEQFF,TGTGCCAGCAGCCGGGGACGGGGAACTAGCTCCTACAATGAGCAGTTCTTC
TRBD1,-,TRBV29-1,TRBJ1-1,CSFSRGGNTEAFF,TGCAGCTTTAGCAGGGGGGGGAACACTGAAGCTTTCTTT
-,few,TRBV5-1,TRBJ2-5,CASSQDGGETQYF,TGCGCCAGCAGTCAGGACGGGGGAGAGACCCAGTACTTC
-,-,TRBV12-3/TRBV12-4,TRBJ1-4,CASSLTEKLFF,TGTGCCAGCAGTTTGACGGAAAAACTGTTTTTT
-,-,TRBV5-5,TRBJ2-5,CASRTTPSAKETQYF,TGTGCCAGCAGGACAACACCTAGCGCGAAAGAGACCCAGTACTTC
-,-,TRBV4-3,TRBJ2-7,CASSLSSDPLFSYEQYF,TGCGCCAGCAGCCTGTCCTCGGACCCACTATTCTCCTACGAGCAGTACTTC
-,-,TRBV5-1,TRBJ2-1,CASSGWAGEQFF,TGCGCCAGCAGCGGGTGGGCTGGTGAGCAGTTCTTC
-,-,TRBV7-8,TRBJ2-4,CASSLARGSAENIQYF,TGTGCCAGCAGCTTAGCACGGGGCAGCGCGGAAAACATTCAGTACTTC
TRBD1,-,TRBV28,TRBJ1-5,CASSGQGWSNQPQHF,TGTGCCAGCAGTGGACAGGGGTGGAGCAATCAGCCCCAGCATTTT
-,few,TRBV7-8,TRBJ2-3,CASSLFGQRGRASPDTQYF,TGTGCCAGCAGCTTGTTCGGTCAAAGGGGGAGGGCGTCCCCCGATACGCAGTATTTT
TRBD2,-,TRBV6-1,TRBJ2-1,CASSGIGLAGSYNEQFF,TGTGCCAGCAGTGGTATCGGACTAGCTGGATCCTACAATGAGCAGTTCTTC
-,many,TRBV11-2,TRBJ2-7,CASSFGWNYEQYF,TGTGCCAGCAGCTTCGGCTGGAACTACGAGCAGTACTTC
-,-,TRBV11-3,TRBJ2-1,CASEFYNEQFF,TGTGCCAGCGAATTCTACAATGAGCAGTTCTTC
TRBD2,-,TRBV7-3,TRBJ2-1,CASTQVGLARVRSYNEQFF,TGTGCCAGTACCCAAGTGGGACTAGCGAGAGTCCGCTCCTACAATGAGCAGTTCTTC
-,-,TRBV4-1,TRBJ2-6,CASRPNMNTGANVLTF,TGCGCCAGCAGACCTAATATGAATACTGGGGCCAACGTCCTGACTTTC
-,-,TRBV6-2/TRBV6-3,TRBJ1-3,CASSYSSTAYSGNTIYF,TGTGCCAGCAGTTACTCGAGTACGGCTTACTCTGGAAACACCATATATTTT
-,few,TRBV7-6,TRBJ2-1,CASSHDSLNEQFF,TGTGCCAGCAGCCACGACAGCCTCAATGAGCAGTTCTTC
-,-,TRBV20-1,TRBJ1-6,CSALRDTNSPLHF,TGCAGTGCTCTCCGGGACACTAATTCACCCCTCCACTTT
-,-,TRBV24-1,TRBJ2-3,CATRGWGTDTQYF,TGTGCCACCAGGGGCTGGGGCACAGATACGCAGTATTTT
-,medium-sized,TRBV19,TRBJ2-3,CASSSHGSTDTQYF,TGTGCCAGTAGTTCCCACGGGAGCACAGATACGCAGTATTTT
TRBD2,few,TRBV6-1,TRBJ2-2,CASSEVISGGGTGELFF,TGTGCCAGCAGTGAAGTAATAAGCGGGGGCGGGACCGGGGAGCTGTTTTTT
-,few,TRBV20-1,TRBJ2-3,CSAPYVSSTDTQYF,TGCAGTGCCCCATACGTCTCCAGCACAGATACGCAGTATTTT
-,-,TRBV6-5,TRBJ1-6,CASREHYNSPLHF,TGTGCCAGCAGGGAGCATTATAATTCACCCCTCCACTTT
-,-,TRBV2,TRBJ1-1,CASSPRLGEAFF,TGTGCCAGCAGCCCGAGGCTTGGTGAAGCTTTCTTT
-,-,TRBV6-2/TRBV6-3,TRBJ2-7,CASRPGQFSIPYEQYF,TGTGCCAGCAGACCCGGACAGTTTTCAATCCCCTACGAGCAGTACTTC
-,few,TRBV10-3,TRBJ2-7,CAISELGSYEQYF,TGTGCCATCAGTGAATTGGGCTCCTACGAGCAGTACTTC
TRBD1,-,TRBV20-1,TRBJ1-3,CSVPDRASGNTIYF,TGCAGTGTCCCCGACAGGGCCTCTGGAAACACCATATATTTT
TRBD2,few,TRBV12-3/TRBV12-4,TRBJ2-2,CASSLGGGGVNTGELFF,TGTGCCAGCAGTTTAGGCGGGGGGGGAGTGAACACCGGGGAGCTGTTTTTT
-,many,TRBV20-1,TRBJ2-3,CSAREMGLLTDTQYF,TGCAGTGCTAGAGAGATGGGGCTCCTCACAGATACGCAGTATTTT
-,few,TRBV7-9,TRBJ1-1,CASSPLWTEAFF,TGTGCCAGCAGCCCCTTGTGGACTGAAGCTTTCTTT
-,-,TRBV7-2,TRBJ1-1,CASSLAVGGDLGITEAFF,TGTGCCAGCAGCTTAGCGGTGGGAGGGGATCTGGGTATCACTGAAGCTTTCTTT
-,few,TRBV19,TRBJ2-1,CASRDTGNSEQFF,TGTGCCAGTAGAGACACAGGGAATTCTGAGCAGTTCTTC
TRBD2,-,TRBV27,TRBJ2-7,CASSLSWTSGSGEQYF,TGTGCCAGCAGTTTATCCTGGACTAGCGGGAGTGGCGAGCAGTACTTC
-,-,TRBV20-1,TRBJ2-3,CSARGTPLSTDTQYF,TGCAGTGCTAGAGGGACCCCTTTAAGCACAGATACGCAGTATTTT
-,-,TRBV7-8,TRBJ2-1,CASSKDRTNEQFF,TGTGCCAGCAGCAAGGATAGGACAAATGAGCAGTTCTTC
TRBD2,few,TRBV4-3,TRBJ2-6,CASSQEYPLGGGWANVLTF,TGCGCCAGCAGCCAAGAGTATCCCCTTGGGGGGGGATGGGCCAACGTCCTGACTTTC
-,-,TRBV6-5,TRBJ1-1,CASSRIHTEAFF,TGTGCCAGCAGTCGAATCCACACTGAAGCTTTCTTT
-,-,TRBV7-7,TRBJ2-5,CASSEGHLAEGIETQYF,TGTGCTAGCAGCGAGGGCCATCTTGCGGAGGGGATAGAGACCCAGTACTTC
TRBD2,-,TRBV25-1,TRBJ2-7,CASSGAQTSGRKPSTYEQYF,TGTGCCAGCAGTGGGGCCCAGACTAGCGGGAGGAAACCTTCGACCTACGAGCAGTACTTC
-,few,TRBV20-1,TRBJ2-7,CSARDPGLEGREQYF,TGCAGTGCTAGAGACCCGGGTCTAGAAGGGCGCGAGCAGTACTTC
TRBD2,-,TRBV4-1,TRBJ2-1,CASSQDWASGEHEQFF,TGCGCCAGCAGCCAAGATTGGGCTAGCGGGGAACATGAGCAGTTCTTC
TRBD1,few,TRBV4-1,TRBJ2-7,CASSQDSWTGGLSYEQYF,TGCGCCAGCAGCCAAGATTCCTGGACAGGGGGCTTGTCCTACGAGCAGTACTTC
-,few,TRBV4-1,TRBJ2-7,CASSQGQGSSYEQYF,TGCGCCAGCAGCCAAGGGCAGGGGAGCTCCTACGAGCAGTACTTC
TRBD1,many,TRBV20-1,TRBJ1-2,CSAPGQGIYGYTF,TGCAGTGCACCAGGACAGGGGATCTATGGCTACACCTTC
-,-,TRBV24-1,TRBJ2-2,CATSDLRDTGELFF,TGTGCCACCAGTGATTTGAGGGACACCGGGGAGCTGTTTTTT